Below are 9 T cell receptor beta chains sequenced from a single sample in a study of vaccination and CD4 T cells after COVID-19. Time point noted: late sampling 161 to 241 days after vaccination in a few convalescent patients. Treatment of the sample: roughly ten-day PBMC culture with coronavirus spike peptide pools or control peptides (ViraFEST assay). Cultured CD4+ T-cell DNA underwent Oncomine TCR Beta short-read sequencing. Via MiXCR, TCRdb re-called the PCR reads, giving one row per CDR3 protein. The sample consists of roughly 23,000 distinct CDR3 sequences, 35% to 45% of them appearing once. These receptors have no known antigen. The sequencing used CD4+ T cells from blood, cultured in vitro, collected about 7 months after SARS-CoV-2 vaccination. The receptors come from a human donor who had recovered from COVID-19.

The V call is TRBV6-1, the J call TRBJ2-7, with 8 bases fitting TRBD2. This CDR3 region has 12 residues. Germline V gene sequence: CDR1 MNHNS, CDR2 SASEGT. V dropped 11 bases and J dropped 1; count of bases not matched to a gene: 4. The CDR3 nucleotides are TGTGCCCGACCGGGGGGGTCCTACGAGCAGTACTTC. Translated, it gives CARPGGSYEQYF.

The J gene is TRBJ2-4, the V gene TRBV15; 8 nucleotides match TRBD1. The CDR3 loop spans 21 amino acids. Germline V gene lookup returns CDR1 LNHNV and CDR2 YYDKDF (reference sequence). Trimming took 6 bases from V and 0 from J; bases not matched to a gene: 22. The CDR3 loop reads CATSGVWDRQGGTIAKNIQYF. CDR3 in DNA: TGTGCCACCAGTGGGGTTTGGGACAGGCAGGGTGGTACCATAGCCAAAAACATTCAGTACTTC.

The chain uses TRBV25-1 and TRBJ1-1, with D perhaps matching TRBD1 (5 bases). This CDR3 is 16 amino acids long. The germline V gene has CDR1 MGHDK and CDR2 SYGVNS. The V and J ends lost 1 base and 3 bases respectively, with 15 bases between them. The CDR3: CASSESGRAFYTEAFF. In DNA, the CDR3 is TGTGCCAGCAGTGAATCGGGCAGGGCATTTTACACTGAAGCTTTCTTT.

A few counts support this clonotype. J is TRBJ2-7 and V is TRBV27, with a weak D call TRBD1 (5 bases). The ends were cut back, 1 base at V and 5 bases at J, with 15 bases in the middle. This CDR3 contains 15 residues. Germline CDR1 reads MNHEY; CDR2 reads SMNVEV (reference sequence). Here the CDR3 DNA reads TGTGCCAGCAGTTTATTTTGGTCCAGGGCGAACGAGCAGTACTTC. It is translated as CASSLFWSRANEQYF.

By sample fraction, this clonotype is medium-sized. This rearrangement joins TRBV7-9 to TRBJ2-5; D ambiguous. V gave up 8 bases and J gave up 3 bases, with 7 bases separating them. The CDR3 has 11 residues. Germline assignment: CDR1 SEHNR and CDR2 FQNEAQ (reference sequence). The CDR3 DNA follows: TGTGCCAGCCGGCAAGAAGAGACCCAGTACTTC. The encoded protein is CASRQEETQYF.

This clonotype has just a few counts. This chain joins TRBV10-3 and TRBJ2-3, with D possibly being TRBD1 (6 bases). The CDR3 is made up of 12 amino acids. The V end was cut by 10 bases, the J end by 3 bases, with 11 bases between. The germline gives CDR1 ENHRY, CDR2 SYGVKD. The CDR3 coding sequence is TGTGCCACCGAGGACAGTACAGATACGCAGTATTTT. It encodes CATEDSTDTQYF.

The chain combines TRBV6-1 with TRBJ2-5; no firm D call. CDR1 MNHNS and CDR2 SASEGT come from the germline V gene. The CDR3 length is 14 residues. V lost 6 bases to trimming and J lost 1 base, with 12 bases between them. For the CDR3, the DNA is TGTGCCAGCAGAGACTCTATAGCCCAAGAGACCCAGTACTTC. Its protein product is CASRDSIAQETQYF.

J is TRBJ2-7 and V is TRBV7-2; no reliable D call. Per the germline V gene, CDR1 is SGHTA and CDR2 is FQGNSA. Trimming pared 0 bases from V and 11 bases from J, leaving 14 bases between. The CDR3 loop spans 13 amino acids. The DNA for the CDR3 is TGTGCCAGCAGCTTAGCCGACGTAGCAGATAAGTACTTC. Translated, it gives CASSLADVADKYF. The entire variable domain, with the rest obtained from reference TRBV7-2 and TRBJ2-7, is as follows: GAGVSQSPSNKVTEKGKDVELRCDPISGHTALYWYRQSLGQGLEFLIYFQGNSAPDKSGLPSDRFSAERTGGSVSTLTIQRTQQEDSAVYLCASSLADVADKYFGPGTRLTVT.

The chain employs TRBV29-1 and TRBJ1-2; the match to TRBD1 covers 10 bases. After removal of 4 bases from V and 3 bases from J, the junction contained 11 bases not matched to a gene. Looked up from germline, CDR1 is SQVTM and CDR2 is ANQGSEA. This CDR3 region has 16 residues. The CDR3 loop is CSVVPPGQGFDYGYTF. The DNA of the CDR3 is TGCAGCGTTGTCCCACCGGGACAGGGGTTTGACTATGGCTACACCTTC.